The 18 T cell receptor beta chains listed next were all sequenced from one sample in a study of beta chain features in type 1 diabetes. Sequencing targeted expressed TCRB transcripts, as all isolated RNA had been reverse transcribed. The data were produced by immunoSEQ multiplex PCR, yet TCRdb's version contains in-frame clones alone and is incomplete. This table has some 700,000 clones, roughly 13% appearing once. Overall study results and limits: In all four CD4+ subsets, TCRB CDR3 length was significantly, moderately reduced in type 1 diabetes.

These receptors are not linked to any known antigen. Sequencing was done on a sample of naive CD4+ T cells from blood. These receptors were taken from a man between 18 and 35 years old with type 1 diabetes.

The gene calls are TRBV7-2 and TRBJ1-2; D not resolved. V lost 2 bases and J 6 bases, leaving 10 bases between the germline ends. From germline, CDR1 is SGHTA and CDR2 FQGNSA. This CDR3 region has 13 residues. The CDR3 sequence is CASSLTDVDGYTF. For the CDR3, the DNA is TGTGCCAGCAGCTTAACGGACGTAGATGGCTACACCTTC.

The J gene is TRBJ2-5, the V gene TRBV10-3; D is unclear. Germline V lookup: CDR1 ENHRY, CDR2 SYGVKD. V gave up 4 bases and J gave up 2 bases, with 5 bases separating them. The CDR3 is made up of 12 amino acids. The CDR3 loop reads CAISAIQETQYF. Written as DNA, the CDR3 is TGTGCCATCAGTGCGATACAAGAGACCCAGTACTTC.

This sequence joins TRBV10-3 and TRBJ2-7; D is undetermined. Trimming pared 3 bases from V and 0 bases from J, leaving 12 bases between. In germline, CDR1 is ENHRY, CDR2 SYGVKD. CDR3 size: 15 residues. The CDR3 region has the DNA TGTGCCATCAGTGACACCGACGGAGTCTCCTACGAGCAGTACTTC. It codes for CAISDTDGVSYEQYF.

The table lists this clone with a few counts. The chain has TRBV5-1 and TRBJ2-3; the D is unclear. Trimming left V 7 bases short and J 9 bases short, with 21 bases between. The CDR3 sequence is 14 residues long. Germline V gene data show CDR1 as SGHRS and CDR2 as YFSETQ. CDR3 sequence reads: CASLPLGHSGTQYF. In nucleotides, the CDR3 is TGCGCCAGCCTACCTTTGGGCCATAGTGGGACGCAGTATTTT.

Comments on this clone: This sample includes further DNA sequences coding for the same CDR3. J is TRBJ1-1 and V is TRBV10-3; no clear D. The length of the CDR3 is 13 residues. Trimming took 3 bases from V and 3 from J, leaving 8 bases between them. Germline V gene data show CDR1 as ENHRY and CDR2 as SYGVKD. The DNA for the CDR3 is TGTGCCATCAGTGAATCAGGATACACTGAAGCTTTCTTT. This translates into CAISESGYTEAFF.

The V call is TRBV7-2, the J call TRBJ2-7; D tentatively reads TRBD1 or TRBD2 (6 bases each). The germline V gene has CDR1 SGHTA and CDR2 FQGNSA. The ends were cut back, 5 bases at V and 6 bases at J, with 20 bases in the middle. This CDR3 has 15 amino acids. As DNA, the CDR3 is TGTGCCAGCAGCGGGGGGCCAGGGAGCTCATTCGAGCAGTACTTC. This gives the protein CASSGGPGSSFEQYF.

A few counts support this clone. The J gene is TRBJ1-6, the V gene TRBV30, with a possible D match to TRBD1 (6 bases). The CDR3 totals 14 residues. The germline V and J ends were trimmed by 0 bases and 8 bases, with 11 bases remaining between them. Germline CDR1 reads GTSNPN; CDR2 reads SVGIG (reference sequence). CDR3 in amino acids: CAWSVGGLDSPLHF. The CDR3, as DNA: TGTGCCTGGAGTGTTGGGGGGCTGGATTCACCCCTCCACTTT.

The rearrangement links TRBV2 to TRBJ2-7; perhaps TRBD1 as D (7 bases). Germline loops: CDR1 SNHLY, CDR2 FYNNEI. This CDR3 has 14 residues. The V end was cut by 7 bases, the J end by 2 bases, with 15 bases between. This CDR3 is CASKEGQSTYEQYF. CDR3 nucleotides: TGTGCCAGCAAGGAGGGACAGAGTACCTACGAGCAGTACTTC.

V gene TRBV28 combines with J gene TRBJ2-2, with 9 bases matching TRBD2. The CDR3 has 15 residues. Germline loops: CDR1 MDHEN, CDR2 SYDVKM. With V trimmed by 5 bases and J by 1 base, 2 bases remained unmatched. CDR3 nucleotides: TGTGCCAGCAGTCTTAGCGGGGGGAACACCGGGGAGCTGTTTTTT. Translated, it gives CASSLSGGNTGELFF.

This clone turned up a few times. The chain couples TRBV18 to TRBJ2-2; tentative D call: TRBD1 (6 bases). The germline V gene has CDR1 KGHSH and CDR2 LQKENI. The CDR3 has 16 amino acids. Deletions cut 4 bases from V and 0 bases from J, with 12 bases between. The CDR3 DNA sequence: TGTGCCAGCTCACGGGGGCATGCGGCGAACACCGGGGAGCTGTTTTTT. The encoded protein is CASSRGHAANTGELFF.

In its sample, this clone was seen a few times. The rearrangement links TRBV7-3 to TRBJ2-3, with TRBD2 matching 7 bases. Germline V gives CDR1 SGHTA, CDR2 FQGTGA. V lost 5 bases, J lost 1 base, and 6 bases stayed unmatched. This CDR3 is built from 15 residues. CDR3 bases: TGTGCCAGCAGCCCTCGCAGCGGGGGCACAGATACGCAGTATTTT. As protein: CASSPRSGGTDTQYF.

This clone was seen only a few times. The rearrangement joins TRBV19 to TRBJ2-1, with D possibly being TRBD1 (5 bases). The CDR3 runs to 15 residues. Deletions cut 4 bases from V and 1 base from J, with 11 bases between. Germline CDR1 LNHDA, CDR2 SQIVND (reference sequence). The CDR3 DNA follows: TGTGCCAGTAGTACTATGGGGCAATCCTACAATGAGCAGTTCTTC. Its protein is CASSTMGQSYNEQFF.

This clone turned up a few times. The gene calls are TRBV10-3 and TRBJ2-3; D may be TRBD2 (5 bases). Germline loops: CDR1 ENHRY, CDR2 SYGVKD. The CDR3 contains 13 residues. Trimming pared 4 bases from V and 0 bases from J, leaving 5 bases between. In DNA form, the CDR3 reads TGTGCCATCAGTGGGACTAGCACAGATACGCAGTATTTT. Translated, it gives CAISGTSTDTQYF.

In its sample, this clone was seen a few times. The rearrangement links TRBV14 to TRBJ1-3; TRBD1 is a possible D gene (6 bases). The V gene lost 4 bases and the J gene lost 3 bases, with 13 bases spanning the gap. Germline CDR1 reads SGHDN; CDR2 reads FVKESK. The CDR3 loop spans 15 amino acids. The CDR3: CASSPGGGLGNTIYF. The CDR3 region has the DNA TGTGCCAGCAGCCCCGGGGGGGGCCTTGGAAACACCATATATTTT.

This sequence joins TRBV29-1 and TRBJ2-7; D is tentatively TRBD1 or TRBD2 (5 bases each). The CDR3 has 13 residues. Germline V gene sequence: CDR1 SQVTM, CDR2 ANQGSEA. V dropped 7 bases and J dropped 2 bases, with 15 bases sitting between them. The CDR3 coding sequence is TGCAGCGCCCGTCGGGACCTAACCTACGAGCAGTACTTC. Residues: CSARRDLTYEQYF.

This clone was seen only a few times. V and J are TRBV10-3 and TRBJ2-3; TRBD1 might be the D (5 bases). The CDR3 consists of 15 residues. Trimming cost V 2 bases and J 2 bases, with 11 bases left between them. CDR1 is ENHRY, CDR2 SYGVKD, per germline. The CDR3 DNA sequence: TGTGCCATCAGTGAGGGGCAGGGCTTCACAGATACGCAGTATTTT. It yields the protein CAISEGQGFTDTQYF.

The chain uses TRBV29-1 and TRBJ2-7; D could derive from TRBD1 or TRBD2 (5 bases each). The CDR3 spans 14 residues. Germline V gene sequence: CDR1 SQVTM, CDR2 ANQGSEA. V gave up 7 bases and J gave up 0 bases, with 16 bases separating them. CDR3 DNA: TGCAGCGCCGCCGGCAGAGGGGCCTCCTACGAGCAGTACTTC. It translates to CSAAGRGASYEQYF.

This clone was counted only a few times. The chain employs TRBV2 and TRBJ2-3, with TRBD2 identical over 12 bases. The CDR3 totals 14 residues. Germline V gives CDR1 SNHLY, CDR2 FYNNEI. J lost 5 bases, V lost 5 bases, and 2 bases had no gene match. The CDR3 coding sequence is TGTGCCAGCAGTCGACTAGCGGGGGAAGATACGCAGTATTTT. This translates into CASSRLAGEDTQYF.